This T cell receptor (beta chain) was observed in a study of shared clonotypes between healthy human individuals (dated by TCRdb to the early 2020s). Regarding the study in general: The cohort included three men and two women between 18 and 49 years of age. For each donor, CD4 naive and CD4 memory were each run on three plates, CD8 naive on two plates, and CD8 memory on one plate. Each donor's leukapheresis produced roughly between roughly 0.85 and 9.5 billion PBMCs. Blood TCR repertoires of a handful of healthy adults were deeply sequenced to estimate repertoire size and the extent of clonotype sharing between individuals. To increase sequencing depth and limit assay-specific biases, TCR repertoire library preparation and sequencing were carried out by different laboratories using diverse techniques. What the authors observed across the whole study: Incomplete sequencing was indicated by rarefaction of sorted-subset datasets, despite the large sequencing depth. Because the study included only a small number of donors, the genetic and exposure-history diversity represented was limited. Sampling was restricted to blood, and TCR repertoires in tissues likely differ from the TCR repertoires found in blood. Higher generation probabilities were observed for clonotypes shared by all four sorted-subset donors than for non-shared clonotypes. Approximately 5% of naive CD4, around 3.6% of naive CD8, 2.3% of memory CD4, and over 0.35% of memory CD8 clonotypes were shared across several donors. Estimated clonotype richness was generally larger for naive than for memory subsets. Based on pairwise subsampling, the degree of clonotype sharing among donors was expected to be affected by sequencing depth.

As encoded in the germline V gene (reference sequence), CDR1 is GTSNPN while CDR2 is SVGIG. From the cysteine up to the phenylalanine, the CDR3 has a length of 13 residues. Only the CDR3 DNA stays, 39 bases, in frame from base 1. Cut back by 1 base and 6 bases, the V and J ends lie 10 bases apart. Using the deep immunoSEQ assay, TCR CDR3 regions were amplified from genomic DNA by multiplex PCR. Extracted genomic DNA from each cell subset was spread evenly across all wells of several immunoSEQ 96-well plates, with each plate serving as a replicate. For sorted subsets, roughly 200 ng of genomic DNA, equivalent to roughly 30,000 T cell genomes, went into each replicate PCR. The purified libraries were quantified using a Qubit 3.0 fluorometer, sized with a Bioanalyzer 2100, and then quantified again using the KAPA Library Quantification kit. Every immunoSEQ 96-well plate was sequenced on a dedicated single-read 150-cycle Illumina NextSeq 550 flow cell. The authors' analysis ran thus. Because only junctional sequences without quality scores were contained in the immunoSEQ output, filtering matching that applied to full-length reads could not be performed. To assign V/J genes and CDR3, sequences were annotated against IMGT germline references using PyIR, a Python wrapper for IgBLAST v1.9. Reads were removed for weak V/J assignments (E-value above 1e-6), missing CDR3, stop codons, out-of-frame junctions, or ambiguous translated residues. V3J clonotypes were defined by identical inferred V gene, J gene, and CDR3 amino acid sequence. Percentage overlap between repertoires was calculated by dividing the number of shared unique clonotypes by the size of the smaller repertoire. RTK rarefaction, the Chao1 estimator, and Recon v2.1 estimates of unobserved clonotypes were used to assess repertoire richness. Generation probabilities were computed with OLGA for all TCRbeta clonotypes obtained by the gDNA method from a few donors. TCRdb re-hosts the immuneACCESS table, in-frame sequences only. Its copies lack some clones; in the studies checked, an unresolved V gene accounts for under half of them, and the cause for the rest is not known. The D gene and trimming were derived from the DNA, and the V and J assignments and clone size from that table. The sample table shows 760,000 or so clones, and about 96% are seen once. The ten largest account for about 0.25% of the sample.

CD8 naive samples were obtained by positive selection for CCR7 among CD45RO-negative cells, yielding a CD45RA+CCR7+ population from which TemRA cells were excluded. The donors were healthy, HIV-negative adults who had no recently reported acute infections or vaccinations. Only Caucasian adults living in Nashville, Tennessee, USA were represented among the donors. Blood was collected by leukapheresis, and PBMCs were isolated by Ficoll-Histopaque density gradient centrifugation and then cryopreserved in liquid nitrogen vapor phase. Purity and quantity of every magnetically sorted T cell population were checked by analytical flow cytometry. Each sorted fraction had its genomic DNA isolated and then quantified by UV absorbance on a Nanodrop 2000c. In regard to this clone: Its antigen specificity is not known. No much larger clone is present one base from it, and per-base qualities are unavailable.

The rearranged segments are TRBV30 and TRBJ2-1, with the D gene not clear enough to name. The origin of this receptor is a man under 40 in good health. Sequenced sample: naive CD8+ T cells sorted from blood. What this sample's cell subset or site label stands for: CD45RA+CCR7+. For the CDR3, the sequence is CAWSGTDPNEQFF. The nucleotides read TGTGCCTGGAGTGGAACCGACCCCAATGAGCAGTTCTTC.